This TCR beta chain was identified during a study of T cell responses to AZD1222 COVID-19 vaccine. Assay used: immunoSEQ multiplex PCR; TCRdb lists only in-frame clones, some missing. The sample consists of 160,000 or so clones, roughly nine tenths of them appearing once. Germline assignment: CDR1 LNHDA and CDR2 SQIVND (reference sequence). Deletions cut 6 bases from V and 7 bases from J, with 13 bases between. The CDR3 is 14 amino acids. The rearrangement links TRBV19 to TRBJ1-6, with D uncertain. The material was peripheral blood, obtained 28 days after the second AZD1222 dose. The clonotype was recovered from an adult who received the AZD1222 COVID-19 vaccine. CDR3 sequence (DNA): TGTGCCAGTAGCCCTGGCCAGAAGAATTCACCCCTCCACTTT. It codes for CASSPGQKNSPLHF.